Each of the 19 T cell receptor beta chains below was sequenced from the same sample in a study of T cells in Graves' hyperthyroidism and ophthalmopathy. TCR beta CDR3 region amplification was performed from RNA transcripts. In the first-round RT-PCR of the TCR CDR3, the HTBI primer set was used. TCRdb itself ran the multiplex PCR reads through MiXCR, one entry per CDR3 protein. The profile shows about 720,000 distinct CDR3 sequences, over 15% of them singletons. Sequenced input: blood. Source of these receptors: a woman aged 45-60 years with Graves' hyperthyroidism that later progressed to Graves' ophthalmopathy.

This clonotype has a handful of counts. The CDR3, as DNA: TGTGCCAGCCAAAGACAGGGAAACACCGGGGAGCTGTTTTTT. The encoded protein is CASQRQGNTGELFF. J is TRBJ2-2 and V is TRBV11-2; 7 positions match TRBD1. Unmatched junction bases numbered 5, after V lost 8 bases and J lost 2 bases. CDR3 length: 14 amino acids. CDR1 is SGHAT and CDR2 is FQNNGV in the germline V gene.

This clonotype was recorded many times. This chain links TRBV5-1 with TRBJ2-1; D is ambiguous. V lost 6 bases, J lost 0 bases, and 22 bases lay in between. Germline V lookup: CDR1 SGHRS, CDR2 YFSETQ. The CDR3 consists of 18 residues. The CDR3 nucleotides are TGCGCCAGCAAACTAAGTATAGATGTGTTGAGCTCCTACAATGAGCAGTTCTTC. This codes for CASKLSIDVLSSYNEQFF.

In this sample, this clonotype turned up a few times. J is TRBJ1-3 and V is TRBV19; 8 positions agree with TRBD1. This CDR3 comprises 13 residues. With V trimmed by 7 bases and J by 4 bases, 3 bases remained unmatched. Germline V lookup: CDR1 LNHDA, CDR2 SQIVND (reference sequence). The CDR3 region is CASKQGVGNTIYF. Here the CDR3 DNA reads TGTGCCAGTAAACAGGGGGTCGGAAACACCATATATTTT.

To note about this clonotype: A read error may account for a junction end that differs from germline. The chain employs TRBV18 and TRBJ2-3; D is perhaps TRBD2 (5 bases). This CDR3 contains 14 residues. Germline V gene data show CDR1 as KGHSH and CDR2 as LQKENI. CDR3 coding DNA: TGTGCCAGCTCACCACAGCCGGATAGGGTGGTTGGGAGTTTT. This encodes CASSPQPDRVVGSF.

In this sample, this clonotype turned up once. The rearrangement uses TRBV24-1 and TRBJ2-3, with D unclear. The V gene's germline CDR1 is KGHDR and CDR2 SFDVKD. V was cut by 4 bases and J by 8 bases, with 9 bases left in between. This CDR3 spans 12 amino acids. CDR3 region: CATSEPTGTQYF. The DNA of the CDR3 is TGTGCCACCAGTGAACCTACTGGTACGCAGTATTTT.

The sample holds a few counts of this clonotype. This sequence joins TRBV4-2 and TRBJ1-2; the D is unclear. V shed 1 base and J shed 8 bases, with 14 bases lying between them. Germline loops: CDR1 LGHNA, CDR2 YNFKEQ. The CDR3 is made up of 14 amino acids. CDR3 region: CASSQVRRPEGYTF. The CDR3 region has the DNA TGTGCCAGCAGCCAAGTGCGCCGTCCAGAAGGCTACACCTTC.

This clonotype was counted ten times or more. The V gene is TRBV20-1, the J gene TRBJ1-5, with D hard to call. The CDR3 totals 14 residues. V lost 0 bases, J lost 12 bases, and 18 bases lay in between. CDR1 and CDR2 (germline): DFQATT, SNEGSKA (reference sequence). This CDR3 reads CSARDRPPQVRQHF. CDR3 nucleotides: TGCAGTGCTAGAGACAGGCCCCCTCAGGTTCGCCAGCATTTT.

In this sample, this clonotype turned up many times. The chain couples TRBV12-3 or TRBV12-4 to TRBJ1-2, with a weak D call TRBD1 (5 bases). This CDR3 is 13 amino acids long. V dropped 3 bases and J dropped 6 bases, with 11 bases sitting between them. CDR3 loop: CASSFSGTDGYTF. The CDR3 DNA is TGTGCCAGCAGTTTTTCGGGGACCGATGGCTACACCTTC.

This clonotype occurred many times. The V call is TRBV12-3 or TRBV12-4, the J call TRBJ1-3; D remains ambiguous. The V end lost 6 bases, the J end lost 1 base, and 19 bases lay between the germline ends. This CDR3 is built from 17 residues. CDR3 nucleotide sequence: TGTGCCAGCAGACGCGAAGTAGACACGCTATCTGGAAACACCATATATTTT. It translates to CASRREVDTLSGNTIYF.

This clonotype was counted many times. The chain has TRBV6-1 and TRBJ2-1, with 9 bases lining up with TRBD1. The CDR3 runs 13 residues. The ends lost 9 bases at V and 8 bases at J; junction bases unmatched: 8. Germline CDR1 MNHNS, CDR2 SASEGT. CDR3 nucleotide sequence: TGTGCCAGTCGGGGACAGGGTTTCTATGAGCAGTTCTTC. As protein: CASRGQGFYEQFF.

The gene calls are TRBV9 and TRBJ1-5; 7 positions agree with TRBD1. The germline V gene has CDR1 SGDLS and CDR2 YYNGEE. V lost 4 bases and J lost 0; bases outside the gene matches: 4. This CDR3 contains 15 residues. CDR3: CASSRDSHSNQPQHF. The CDR3 nucleotides read TGTGCCAGCAGCAGGGACAGTCATAGCAATCAGCCCCAGCATTTT.

This clonotype has a handful of counts. The chain is built from TRBV4-2 and TRBJ2-2, with D possibly TRBD1 on 5 matching bases. Germline CDR1 is LGHNA and CDR2 is YNFKEQ. The CDR3 consists of 18 residues. With 0 bases removed from V and 0 bases from J, the gap between germline ends came to 14 bases. The CDR3 sequence is CASSQESLQATNTGELFF. The DNA for the CDR3 is TGTGCCAGCAGCCAAGAGTCTCTACAGGCTACGAACACCGGGGAGCTGTTTTTT.

The sample holds a few counts of this clonotype. The rearrangement joins TRBV27 to TRBJ1-6; D is unclear. There are 12 residues in the CDR3. Germline CDR1 and CDR2: MNHEY and SMNVEV (reference sequence). The V end lost 5 bases, the J end lost 7 bases, and 6 bases lay between the germline ends. The CDR3 nucleotides read TGTGCCAGCAGTGCCCGAAATTCACCCCTCCACTTT. Protein: CASSARNSPLHF.

The gene calls are TRBV9 and TRBJ2-1; D not resolved. CDR1 and CDR2 (germline): SGDLS, YYNGEE. Trimming stripped 4 bases from V and 0 bases from J, with 5 bases between. This CDR3 is built from 13 residues. The CDR3 reads CASSNSSYNEQFF. In nucleotides, the CDR3 is TGTGCCAGCAGCAATAGCTCCTACAATGAGCAGTTCTTC. Full variable domain (rest looked up from reference TRBV9 and TRBJ2-1): DSGVTQTPKHLITATGQRVTLRCSPRSGDLSVYWYQQSLDQGLQFLIQYYNGEERAKGNILERFSAQQFPDLHSELNLSSLELGDSALYFCASSNSSYNEQFFGPGTRLTVL.

The chain recombines TRBV7-9 with TRBJ2-2; 7 bases are a match to TRBD1. J gave up 0 bases and V 5 bases, and 6 bases lay outside the gene matches. The CDR3 runs 16 residues. CDR1 and CDR2 (germline): SEHNR, FQNEAQ (reference sequence). This chain's CDR3 is CASSPGTVANTGELFF. Written as DNA, the CDR3 is TGTGCCAGCAGCCCTGGGACAGTCGCGAACACCGGGGAGCTGTTTTTT. The variable domain in full, with the rest retrieved from reference TRBV7-9 and TRBJ2-2, is DTGVSQNPRHKITKRGQNVTFRCDPISEHNRLYWYRQTLGQGPEFLTYFQNEAQLEKSRLLSDRFSAERPKGSFSTLEIQRTEQGDSAMYLCASSPGTVANTGELFFGEGSRLTVL.

This clonotype has only a few counts. The J gene is TRBJ1-1, the V gene TRBV19; 7 nucleotides line up with TRBD1. The CDR3 is 14 amino acids. The germline gives CDR1 LNHDA, CDR2 SQIVND (reference sequence). Unmatched junction bases numbered 13, after V lost 5 bases and J lost 10 bases. Here the CDR3 DNA reads TGTGCCAGTAGTTTACAGGGGCGGCAGGGAAGAGCTTTCTTT. Protein sequence: CASSLQGRQGRAFF.

This sequence joins TRBV28 and TRBJ2-7; tentatively, D is TRBD2 (5 bases). CDR1 is MDHEN, CDR2 SYDVKM, per germline. The V end was cut by 2 bases, the J end by 0 bases, with 8 bases between. CDR3 length: 14 residues. The CDR3 loop reads CASSLRLPSYEQYF. CDR3 nucleotide sequence: TGTGCCAGCAGTTTAAGACTACCCTCCTACGAGCAGTACTTC.

Concerning this clonotype itself: A read error may be the cause here, since a much bigger clone is one base away. The CDR3 bases are TGTGCCAGCAGTCTGGACTCCGTTCCAGATACGCAGTATTTT. This encodes CASSLDSVPDTQYF. The chain has TRBV6-1 and TRBJ2-3, with D possibly TRBD2 on 5 matching bases. Germline CDR1 and CDR2: MNHNS and SASEGT. V gave up 5 bases and J gave up 4 bases, with 13 bases separating them. The CDR3 is made up of 14 amino acids.

The V and J genes are TRBV29-1 and TRBJ2-7; D possibly matches TRBD1 or TRBD2 (5 bases each). The V end was cut by 5 bases, the J end by 2 bases, with 13 bases between. The CDR3 runs 13 residues. CDR1 is SQVTM and CDR2 is ANQGSEA in the germline V gene. The CDR3 bases are TGCAGCGTTACACGGGACGGCGCCTACGAGCAGTACTTC. Protein product: CSVTRDGAYEQYF.